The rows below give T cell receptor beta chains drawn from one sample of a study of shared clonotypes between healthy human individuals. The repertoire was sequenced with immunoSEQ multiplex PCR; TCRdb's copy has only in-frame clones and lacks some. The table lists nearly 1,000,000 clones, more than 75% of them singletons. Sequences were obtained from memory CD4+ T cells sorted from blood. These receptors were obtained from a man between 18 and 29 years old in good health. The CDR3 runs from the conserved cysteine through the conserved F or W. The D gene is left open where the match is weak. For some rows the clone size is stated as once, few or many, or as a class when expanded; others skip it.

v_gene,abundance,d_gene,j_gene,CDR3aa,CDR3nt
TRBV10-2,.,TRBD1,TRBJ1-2,CATTGDREGYGYTF,TGCGCCACCACGGGAGACAGGGAGGGCTATGGCTACACCTTC
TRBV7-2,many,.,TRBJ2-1,CASSLGSVRSTGEQFF,TGTGCCAGCAGCTTAGGCTCCGTGCGCTCCACCGGGGAGCAGTTCTTC
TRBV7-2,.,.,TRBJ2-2,CASSLAPGGSTGELFF,TGTGCCAGCAGCTTAGCGCCCGGGGGTAGCACCGGGGAGCTGTTTTTT
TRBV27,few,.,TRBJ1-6,CASSFWGTINSPLHF,TGTGCCAGCAGTTTTTGGGGCACTATCAATTCACCCCTCCACTTT
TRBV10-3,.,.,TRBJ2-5,CASAPGWETQYF,TGTGCCTCCGCCCCAGGGTGGGAGACCCAGTACTTC
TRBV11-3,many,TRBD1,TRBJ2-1,CASSSMTGGRNNEQFF,TGTGCCAGCAGCTCTATGACAGGGGGCAGGAACAATGAGCAGTTCTTC
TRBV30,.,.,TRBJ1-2,CAWIGRANGYTF,TGTGCCTGGATCGGCAGAGCCAATGGCTACACCTTC
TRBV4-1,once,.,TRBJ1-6,CASSQTGTYNSPLHF,TGCGCCAGCAGCCAAACCGGGACCTATAATTCACCCCTCCACTTT
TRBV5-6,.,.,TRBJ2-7,CASTLGGAYEQYF,TGTGCCAGCACCCTAGGTGGGGCCTACGAGCAGTACTTC
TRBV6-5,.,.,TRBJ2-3,CASSPGTPERYTQYF,TGTGCCAGCAGCCCCGGGACCCCAGAGAGGTATACGCAGTATTTT
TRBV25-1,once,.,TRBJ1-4,CATSLFQGTKLFF,TGTGCCACCTCTCTGTTCCAGGGGACGAAACTGTTTTTT
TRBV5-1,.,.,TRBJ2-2,CASSLSLIAGELFF,TGCGCCAGCAGCTTGTCCCTTATCGCCGGGGAGCTGTTTTTT
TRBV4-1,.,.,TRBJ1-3,CASSQEITRNTIYF,TGCGCCAGCAGCCAAGAAATCACAAGAAACACCATATATTTT
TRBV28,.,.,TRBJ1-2,CATEKEDYGYTF,TGTGCCACCGAGAAGGAGGACTATGGCTACACCTTC
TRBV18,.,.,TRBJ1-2,CASSLDINYGYTF,TGTGCCAGCTCGCTGGACATCAACTATGGCTACACCTTC
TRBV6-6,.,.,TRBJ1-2,CASRRGGTNYGYTF,TGTGCCAGCAGGAGGGGAGGGACTAACTATGGCTACACCTTC
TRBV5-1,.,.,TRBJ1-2,CASSDDLGYGYTF,TGCGCCAGCAGTGATGACCTTGGCTATGGCTACACCTTC
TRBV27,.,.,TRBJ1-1,CASRRDGLNTEAFF,TGTGCCAGCAGGAGGGACGGACTGAACACTGAAGCTTTCTTT
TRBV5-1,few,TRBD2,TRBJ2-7,CASSPGASGSPEQYF,TGCGCCAGCAGCCCGGGCGCTAGCGGGAGTCCCGAGCAGTACTTC
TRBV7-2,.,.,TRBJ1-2,CASSSGQYYGYTF,TGTGCCAGCAGCTCCGGACAGTACTATGGCTACACCTTC
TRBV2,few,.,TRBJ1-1,CASSGRTAFLMNTEAFF,TGTGCCAGCAGTGGAAGGACAGCTTTTCTAATGAACACTGAAGCTTTCTTT
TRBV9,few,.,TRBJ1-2,CASSRIGANYGYTF,TGTGCCAGCAGCAGAATTGGGGCTAACTATGGCTACACCTTC
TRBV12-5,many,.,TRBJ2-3,CASGFGLFPDTQYF,TGTGCTAGTGGTTTCGGGTTATTCCCCGATACGCAGTATTTT
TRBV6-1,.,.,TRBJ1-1,CASSWGGADTEAFF,TGTGCCAGCAGTTGGGGGGGGGCAGACACTGAAGCTTTCTTT
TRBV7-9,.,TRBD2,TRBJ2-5,CASGSTGGSETQYF,TGTGCCAGCGGCTCAACGGGGGGTTCAGAGACCCAGTACTTC
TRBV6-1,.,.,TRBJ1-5,CASSEGAGHNQPQHF,TGTGCCAGCAGTGAAGGGGCAGGGCACAATCAGCCCCAGCATTTT
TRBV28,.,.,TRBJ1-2,CASSLTGLYGYTF,TGTGCCAGCAGTTTAACCGGGCTCTATGGCTACACCTTC
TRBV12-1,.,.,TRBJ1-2,CASSFRGYTF,TGTGCCAGCAGCTTTAGGGGCTACACCTTC
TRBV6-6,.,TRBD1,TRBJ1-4,CASSPQGAQNEKLFF,TGTGCCAGCAGTCCACAGGGGGCTCAGAATGAAAAACTGTTTTTT
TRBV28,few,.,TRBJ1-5,CASSRGGQPQHF,TGTGCCAGCTCTAGAGGCGGTCAGCCCCAGCATTTT
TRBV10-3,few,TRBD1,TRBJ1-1,CAIRTGENTEAFF,TGTGCCATCAGGACAGGGGAAAACACTGAAGCTTTCTTT
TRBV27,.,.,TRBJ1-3,CASSLEGEGRVDRPF,TGTGCCAGCAGTTTAGAGGGGGAGGGGCGGGTCGACCGGCCATTT
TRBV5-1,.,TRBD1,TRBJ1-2,CASSIGDRAANYGYTF,TGCGCCAGCAGCATTGGGGACAGGGCGGCTAACTATGGCTACACCTTC
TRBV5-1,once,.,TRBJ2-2,CASSGAMNTGELFF,TGCGCCAGCAGCGGCGCGATGAACACCGGGGAGCTGTTTTTT
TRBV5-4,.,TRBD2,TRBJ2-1,CASSLSLREAYNEQFF,TGTGCCAGCAGCTTGTCTCTCCGGGAGGCATACAATGAGCAGTTCTTC
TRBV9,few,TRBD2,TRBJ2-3,CASSPPGLARDTQYF,TGTGCCAGCAGCCCACCGGGACTAGCGCGGGATACGCAGTATTTT
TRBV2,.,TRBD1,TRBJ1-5,CASSVLRGQVYSNQPQHF,TGTGCCAGCAGCGTCTTACGGGGACAGGTCTATAGCAATCAGCCCCAGCATTTT
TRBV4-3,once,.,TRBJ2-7,CASSQVERLGYEQYF,TGCGCCAGCAGCCAAGTAGAACGGCTCGGTTACGAGCAGTACTTC
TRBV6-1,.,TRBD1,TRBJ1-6,CASSGDRGLHNSPLHF,TGTGCCAGCAGTGGGGACAGGGGGCTGCATAATTCACCCCTCCACTTT
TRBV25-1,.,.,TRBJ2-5,CASSESGGRGETQYF,TGTGCCAGCAGTGAATCAGGGGGGCGAGGGGAGACCCAGTACTTC
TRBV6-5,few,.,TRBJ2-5,CASIRGETQYF,TGTGCCAGCATCCGGGGAGAGACCCAGTACTTC
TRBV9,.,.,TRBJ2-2,CASSPRTLNTGELFF,TGTGCCAGCAGCCCCCGGACCCTCAACACCGGGGAGCTGTTTTTT
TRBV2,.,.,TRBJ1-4,CASSLAGELNEKLFF,TGTGCCAGCAGCTTAGCAGGGGAACTAAATGAAAAACTGTTTTTT
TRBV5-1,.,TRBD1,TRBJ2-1,CASSFTGGSLNEQFF,TGCGCCAGCAGTTTCACAGGGGGCTCGCTCAATGAGCAGTTCTTC
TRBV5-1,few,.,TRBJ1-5,CASSLDGGQGQPQHF,TGCGCCAGCAGCTTGGACGGGGGGCAGGGTCAGCCCCAGCATTTT
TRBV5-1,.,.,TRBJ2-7,CASSLRVVGTEQYF,TGCGCCAGCAGCTTGAGGGTAGTTGGGACCGAGCAGTACTTC
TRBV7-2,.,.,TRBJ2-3,CASSLRDTQYF,TGTGCCAGCAGCCTAAGGGATACGCAGTATTTT
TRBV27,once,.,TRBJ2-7,CASRKERDLPGEQYF,TGTGCCAGCAGGAAGGAACGTGACTTACCAGGCGAGCAGTACTTC
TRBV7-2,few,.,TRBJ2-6,CASSLGGFGLGANVLTF,TGTGCCAGCAGCTTAGGGGGGTTCGGTTTAGGGGCCAACGTCCTGACTTTC
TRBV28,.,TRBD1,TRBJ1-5,CASSLFGQGGNQPQHF,TGTGCCAGCAGTTTATTTGGGCAGGGGGGCAATCAGCCCCAGCATTTT
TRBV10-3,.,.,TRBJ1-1,CAINGYGNTEAFF,TGTGCCATCAACGGGTACGGCAACACTGAAGCTTTCTTT
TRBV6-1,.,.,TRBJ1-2,CASSTYGGYTF,TGTGCCAGCAGTACCTATGGGGGCTACACCTTC
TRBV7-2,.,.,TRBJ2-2,CASSLDAANTGELFF,TGTGCCAGCAGCCTGGACGCCGCGAACACCGGGGAGCTGTTTTTT
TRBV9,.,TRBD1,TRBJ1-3,CASSGDRVSGNTIYF,TGTGCCAGCAGCGGGGACAGGGTCTCCGGAAACACCATATATTTT
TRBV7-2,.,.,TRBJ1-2,CASSLRRSGYGYTF,TGTGCCAGCAGCTTACGGAGGAGCGGCTATGGCTACACCTTC
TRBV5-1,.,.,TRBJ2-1,CASSFATGSTYNEQFF,TGCGCCAGCAGCTTCGCGACAGGTAGCACCTACAATGAGCAGTTCTTC
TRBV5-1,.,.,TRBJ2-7,CASSLANEQYF,TGCGCCAGCAGCTTGGCAAATGAGCAGTACTTC
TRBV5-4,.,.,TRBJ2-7,CASSLATPARSYEQYF,TGTGCCAGCAGCTTGGCGACTCCTGCCCGCTCCTACGAGCAGTACTTC